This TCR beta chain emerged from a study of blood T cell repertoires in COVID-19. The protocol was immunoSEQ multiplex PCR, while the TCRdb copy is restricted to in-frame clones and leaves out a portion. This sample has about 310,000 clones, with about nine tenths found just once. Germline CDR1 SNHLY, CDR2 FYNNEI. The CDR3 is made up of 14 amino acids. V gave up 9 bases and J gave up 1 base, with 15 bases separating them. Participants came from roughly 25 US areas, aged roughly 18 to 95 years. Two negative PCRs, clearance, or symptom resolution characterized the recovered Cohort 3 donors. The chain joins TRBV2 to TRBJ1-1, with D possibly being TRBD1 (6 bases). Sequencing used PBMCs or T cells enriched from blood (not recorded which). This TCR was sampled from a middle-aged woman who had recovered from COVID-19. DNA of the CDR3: TGTGCCAGACGGGTCGGGGGGGCGAACACTGAAGCTTTCTTT. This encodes CARRVGGANTEAFF.